The subject of this entry is one T cell receptor (beta chain). The clone's antigen remains unknown. Per-nucleotide qualities are absent, and no much larger clonotype sits a single base away. The collaborating institutions used their own protocols to collect whole blood in K2EDTA tubes. For TCRbeta analysis, collaborator samples were shipped as frozen whole blood, as isolated PBMCs, or as DNA extracted from either sample type. This record comes from a study of blood T cell repertoires in COVID-19 (dated by TCRdb to 2018 to 2020). Describing the broader study: Samples from collaborators originated in the United States, Italy and Spain and spanned both the acute and convalescent phases of COVID-19. The prospective study material was composed of cDNA or gDNA derived from T cells, B-cell-depleted T cells, or PBMCs. Deeply sampled blood TCRbeta repertoires from subjects exposed to, actively infected with, or recovered from COVID-19 were included in the dataset. The repertoires were released in a freely available public database intended as a resource for research on the immune response to SARS-CoV-2. The samples were drawn from the first 160 participants of the ongoing ImmuneRACE study and from 1,254 subjects provided by 6 global collaborators. Nearly every sample came with metadata listing a de-identified subject ID, COVID-19 status, age in years and sex. Where HLA class I and class II types were available, the types were taken from metadata supplied by the sample provider, not from assay-based typing.

Relative to germline, V is 8 bases shorter and J is 8 bases shorter, with 12 bases between their ends. The CDR3, cysteine through phenylalanine, is 10 amino acids long. The DNA shown is the 30-base CDR3, in frame from base 1. From the germline V gene (reference sequence), CDR1 is GTSNPN and CDR2 is SVGIG. Broad study findings and their caveats: How much clinical and demographic metadata was included differed by source and by participant, and the metadata was provided uncurated.

The immunoSEQ Assay, a bias-controlled multiplex PCR, was used to amplify TCRbeta CDR3 regions from genomic DNA. The source study handled its data this way. Within the assay, amplification of reference gene primers was used to estimate how many nucleated cells each sample contained. To quantify the absolute abundance of each unique TCRbeta CDR3 rearrangement, sequence reads were collapsed and filtered. For each sample, productive Simpson clonality was calculated as the square root of Simpson's diversity index across productive rearrangements. TCRdb carries this immuneACCESS record with in-frame sequences only. Its versions omit some clonotypes, under half of them owing to an unresolved V gene in the studies checked, with the rest unexplained. The V and J calls and clone size come from that table; D and trimming were worked out from the DNA. Counted in this sample were under 200,000 clones; 70% to 90% of them appeared once. The ten top clones hold 2.1% of the sample.

The sample taken for sequencing was peripheral blood. The V and J genes are TRBV30 and TRBJ1-2, with no reliable assignment of the D segment. This receptor was taken from a man aged 65 to 79 with active or convalescent COVID-19. The encoded CDR3 is CATMRKGYTF. The nucleotide sequence reads as follows: TGTGCCACCATGCGCAAAGGCTACACCTTC.